The next 10 T cell receptor beta chains were all read from a single sample in a study of PD-L1 blockade in urothelial cancer. The assay was immunoSEQ multiplex PCR, and TCRdb's table has in-frame clones only and misses some. The data show about 91,000 clones, with approximately 82% seen just once and over 7.5% held by the top ten. Time point given: peripheral blood 6 weeks after treatment start. Sequenced here: PBMCs, sampled around atezolizumab (anti-PD-L1) treatment. Receptors originate from a man aged 65 to 79 with urothelial cancer.

J is TRBJ2-5 and V is TRBV9; 7 positions match TRBD1. This CDR3 region has 15 residues. Per germline, CDR1 SGDLS and CDR2 YYNGEE. J lost 2 bases, V lost 0 bases, and 4 bases had no gene match. This CDR3 reads CASSVGPGQQETQYF. CDR3 nucleotides: TGTGCCAGCAGCGTAGGGCCGGGACAGCAAGAGACCCAGTACTTC.

A single count supports this clone. The V call is TRBV7-9, the J call TRBJ2-7; a possible D gene is TRBD1 (7 bases). CDR1 is SEHNR, CDR2 FQNEAQ, per germline (reference sequence). CDR3 size: 15 residues. V shed 5 bases and J shed 6 bases, with 20 bases lying between them. The CDR3 sequence is CASSEPPAGGGEQYF. The CDR3 DNA reads TGTGCCAGCAGCGAACCCCCGGCAGGGGGAGGCGAGCAGTACTTC.

The table lists this clone with a few counts. The chain joins TRBV9 to TRBJ1-1; 7 bases match TRBD1. There are 14 residues in the CDR3. The V gene's germline CDR1 is SGDLS and CDR2 YYNGEE. V was pared by 3 bases and J by 5 bases, with 7 bases of the junction left unmatched. The CDR3 DNA sequence: TGTGCCAGCAGCGCCCTCTACAGGGGAACTGAAGCTTTCTTT. This encodes CASSALYRGTEAFF.

This clone was detected a few times. This rearrangement joins TRBV19 to TRBJ1-1; D is possibly TRBD1 (5 bases). Germline CDR1 reads LNHDA; CDR2 reads SQIVND (reference sequence). V was cut by 3 bases and J by 5 bases, with 13 bases left in between. This CDR3 spans 14 amino acids. The CDR3: CASSMVGEGTEAFF. DNA for the CDR3: TGTGCCAGTAGTATGGTAGGGGAGGGTACTGAAGCTTTCTTT.

The gene calls are TRBV19 and TRBJ1-5; weak D call: TRBD1 (6 bases). CDR3 length: 14 amino acids. V was shortened by 7 bases and J by 11 bases, with 21 bases between the two germline ends. Germline assignment: CDR1 LNHDA and CDR2 SQIVND (reference sequence). The CDR3 nucleotides read TGTGCCAGTACCTCCCGGGGGGCCCCCTCGGCCCAGCATTTT. Encoded protein: CASTSRGAPSAQHF.

The chain combines TRBV6-6 with TRBJ1-1; the D is unclear. CDR1 is MNHNY, CDR2 SVGAGI, per germline (reference sequence). V lost 2 bases and J 5 bases, leaving 9 bases between the germline ends. This CDR3 contains 13 residues. This CDR3 reads CASSYGPGTEAFF. The CDR3 region has the DNA TGTGCCAGCAGTTACGGCCCGGGGACTGAAGCTTTCTTT.

The chain is built from TRBV5-1 and TRBJ2-3, with a possible D match to TRBD2 (6 bases). Trimming left V 3 bases short and J 4 bases short, with 12 bases between. The CDR3 is 14 amino acids. Per the germline V gene, CDR1 is SGHRS and CDR2 is YFSETQ. CDR3 DNA: TGCGCCAGCAGCTCGGGGACTGGGGCAGATACGCAGTATTTT. It is translated as CASSSGTGADTQYF.

The chain couples TRBV29-1 to TRBJ1-2, with D hard to call. Germline V gives CDR1 SQVTM, CDR2 ANQGSEA. V was trimmed by 4 bases and J by 0 bases, leaving 3 bases between them. The CDR3 contains 11 residues. The CDR3: CSVVTNYGYTF. The CDR3 DNA is TGCAGCGTTGTTACTAACTATGGCTACACCTTC.

The chain joins TRBV6-1 to TRBJ2-5; 7 nucleotides line up with TRBD1. V trimming: 5 bases; J trimming: 1 base; junction bases outside the gene matches: 1. The germline V gene encodes CDR1 MNHNS and CDR2 SASEGT. The CDR3 covers 13 residues. The CDR3 loop is CASSWTGQETQYF. CDR3 nucleotides: TGTGCCAGCAGTTGGACAGGCCAAGAGACCCAGTACTTC.

CDR3 region: CAWAYRDREVYEQYF. CDR3 coding DNA: TGTGCCTGGGCCTACCGGGACAGGGAGGTCTACGAGCAGTACTTC. V is TRBV30 and J is TRBJ2-7, with 9 positions matching TRBD1. The germline CDR1 and CDR2 sequences are GTSNPN and SVGIG (reference sequence). The CDR3 sequence is 15 residues long. The ends lost 5 bases at V and 3 bases at J; junction bases unmatched: 11.